Below, one T cell receptor (beta chain) is given with its context. The CDR3 is 14 residues long. Germline CDR1 reads LNHDA; CDR2 reads SQIVND (reference sequence). V lost 5 bases and J lost 5; bases outside the gene matches: 6. This sample was included in a study of cytomegalovirus exposure and HLA in healthy donors. Produced via immunoSEQ multiplex PCR; TCRdb's table is partial and in-frame only. The sample holds about 120,000 clones, roughly 82% seen once. The sample consisted of PBMCs. This chain links TRBV19 with TRBJ2-3; 8 bases match TRBD1. The receptor was isolated from a young man in good health and CMV-seronegative. CDR3 in amino acids: CASSPRQGKDTQYF. CDR3 sequence (DNA): TGTGCCAGTAGTCCCCGACAGGGGAAAGATACGCAGTATTTT.